The next 12 T cell receptor beta chains were all read from a single sample in a study of T cells in pancreatic ductal adenocarcinoma. TCRdb keeps only in-frame clones here, not all; method: immunoSEQ multiplex PCR. Of about 98,000 clones listed, roughly 96% are singletons. No neoadjuvant therapy was given to the selected pancreatic ductal adenocarcinoma patients before their surgery. The sequenced sample consisted of PBMCs. The receptors stem from a human donor with pancreatic ductal adenocarcinoma.

The chain has TRBV4-1 and TRBJ2-3; TRBD2 agrees at 8 bases. V dropped 4 bases and J dropped 6; count of bases not matched to a gene: 12. The CDR3 runs 16 residues. Germline V gene lookup returns CDR1 MGHRA and CDR2 YSYEKL. The CDR3 sequence is CASSPMGAGVTDTQYF. The CDR3 DNA reads TGCGCCAGCAGCCCCATGGGAGCGGGAGTTACCGATACGCAGTATTTT.

The rearrangement uses TRBV6-6 and TRBJ2-7, with D perhaps TRBD1 (5 bases). From germline, CDR1 is MNHNY and CDR2 SVGAGI (reference sequence). With 8 bases removed from V and 2 bases from J, the gap between germline ends came to 19 bases. There are 15 residues in the CDR3. The CDR3 DNA is TGTGCCAGCCTCAAGGGTGAGGACAAAACCTACGAGCAGTACTTC. Translated, it gives CASLKGEDKTYEQYF.

The chain links TRBV5-6 to TRBJ1-3; D is uncertain. V lost 2 bases to trimming and J lost 0 bases, with 12 bases between them. The CDR3 spans 16 residues. CDR1 and CDR2 from the germline V gene are SGHDT and YYEEEE. This CDR3 is CASSFGGLTSGNTIYF. The CDR3 DNA reads as TGTGCCAGCAGCTTCGGTGGACTTACCTCTGGAAACACCATATATTTT. Full variable domain (remainder filled in from reference TRBV5-6 and TRBJ1-3): DAGVTQSPTHLIKTRGQQVTLRCSPKSGHDTVSWYQQALGQGPQFIFQYYEEEERQRGNFPDRFSGHQFPNYSSELNVNALLLGDSALYLCASSFGGLTSGNTIYFGEGSWLTVV.

The chain joins TRBV5-1 to TRBJ2-2, with 8 positions matching TRBD1. The trim removed 4 bases at V and 3 bases at J, leaving 8 bases unmatched. Germline V gene data show CDR1 as SGHRS and CDR2 as YFSETQ. The CDR3 is 16 residues long. CDR3 residues: CASSNQGASDTGELFF. The CDR3 bases are TGCGCCAGCAGCAATCAGGGGGCGTCCGACACCGGGGAGCTGTTTTTT.

The gene calls are TRBV2 and TRBJ2-7; D is perhaps TRBD1 (5 bases). V gave up 7 bases and J gave up 6 bases, with 19 bases separating them. The CDR3 is 14 residues long. Per the germline V gene, CDR1 is SNHLY and CDR2 is FYNNEI. CDR3 sequence reads: CASTVDSPHSEQYF. Here the CDR3 DNA reads TGTGCCAGCACGGTAGACAGTCCTCATAGCGAGCAGTACTTC. The full variable domain, rest sourced from reference TRBV2 and TRBJ2-7, is EPEVTQTPSHQVTQMGQEVILRCVPISNHLYFYWYRQILGQKVEFLVSFYNNEISEKSEIFDDQFSVERPDGSNFTLKIRSTKLEDSAMYFCASTVDSPHSEQYFGPGTRLTVT.

This CDR3 reads CASSQGTSGQETQYF. Written as DNA, the CDR3 is TGCGCCAGCAGCCAAGGGACTAGCGGACAAGAGACCCAGTACTTC. The V and J genes are TRBV5-1 and TRBJ2-5, with TRBD2 matching 11 bases. The trim removed 4 bases at V and 2 bases at J, leaving 4 bases unmatched. The CDR3 contains 15 residues. In germline, CDR1 is SGHRS, CDR2 YFSETQ.

V is TRBV6-4 and J is TRBJ2-5; D may be TRBD1 (5 bases). The CDR3 extends over 15 amino acids. V dropped 0 bases and J dropped 5 bases, with 13 bases sitting between them. Germline CDR1 and CDR2: MRHNA and SNTAGT. CDR3 amino acids: CASSDSLRGSETQYF. CDR3 sequence (DNA): TGTGCCAGCAGTGACTCGTTAAGGGGCTCGGAGACCCAGTACTTC.

The chain uses TRBV5-1 and TRBJ1-4; D remains ambiguous. V dropped 0 bases and J dropped 1 base, with 10 bases sitting between them. Germline V gene sequence: CDR1 SGHRS, CDR2 YFSETQ. This CDR3 spans 16 amino acids. CDR3 residues: CASSLGGGGTNEKLFF. Written as DNA, the CDR3 is TGCGCCAGCAGCTTGGGTGGTGGAGGAACTAATGAAAAACTGTTTTTT.

CDR3 DNA sequence: TGTGCCAGCAGCTGGGGTAGCGGATCGGGAGTGTATAATGAGCAGTTCTTC. This codes for CASSWGSGSGVYNEQFF. The V call is TRBV5-4, the J call TRBJ2-1, with TRBD2 as a possible D gene (6 bases). Germline lookup yields CDR1 SGHNT and CDR2 YYREEE (reference sequence). Trimming took off 3 bases at V and 7 bases at J, with 23 bases between the two ends. This CDR3 spans 17 amino acids.

This clone is a singleton in its sample. This rearrangement joins TRBV5-6 to TRBJ2-2; no clear D. The CDR3 consists of 14 residues. Germline assignment: CDR1 SGHDT and CDR2 YYEEEE. V lost 4 bases and J 8 bases, leaving 15 bases between the germline ends. The CDR3 loop reads CASSPRLPSGELFF. CDR3 in DNA: TGTGCCAGCAGCCCCCGACTCCCGTCGGGGGAGCTGTTTTTT.

The chain recombines TRBV19 with TRBJ2-5; possibly TRBD1 for D (5 bases). Germline loops: CDR1 LNHDA, CDR2 SQIVND (reference sequence). V lost 2 bases to trimming and J lost 5 bases, with 15 bases between them. CDR3 length: 15 amino acids. CDR3: CASSIMVGVGETQYF. Here the CDR3 DNA reads TGTGCCAGTAGTATAATGGTAGGGGTGGGGGAGACCCAGTACTTC.

The chain has TRBV13 and TRBJ2-1; 10 nucleotides match TRBD2. Trimming cost V 4 bases and J 10 bases; bases outside gene matches: 13. CDR1 PRHDT and CDR2 FYEKMQ come from the germline V gene (reference sequence). The CDR3 totals 16 residues. DNA of the CDR3: TGTGCCAGCAGCTCCTCCACTAGCGGGGTCCCTGGGGAGCAGTTCTTC. Its protein product is CASSSSTSGVPGEQFF.